Listed below are T cell receptor beta chains from one sample, sequenced in a study of patients and donors after allogeneic stem cell transplantation. One entry per CDR3 protein results from TCRdb running MiXCR on the RT-PCR reads. This table has about 160,000 distinct CDR3 sequences, more than 20% appearing once. The sequencing input was blood, either unsorted or a sorted T cell fraction (not recorded which). Every receptor here comes from a human donor who was either an allogeneic HSCT recipient or a stem cell or donor lymphocyte infusion donor (not recorded which). It is not recorded whose cells these are; they may come from a transplant donor. Each CDR3 is given with its conserved first and last residue. The D gene is left open where the match is weak. For some rows the clone size is stated as once, few or many, or as a class when expanded; others skip it.

V gene: TRBV7-2
clone size: .
J gene: TRBJ1-5
D gene: .
CDR3 protein: CASSSQGEEPQHF
CDR3 DNA: TGTGCCAGCAGCTCACAGGGAGAGGAGCCCCAGCATTTT

V gene: TRBV12-3/TRBV12-4
clone size: .
J gene: TRBJ2-3
D gene: .
CDR3 protein: CASSARLGDTQYF
CDR3 DNA: TGTGCCAGCAGTGCTCGCTTGGGGGATACGCAGTATTTT

V gene: TRBV14
clone size: few
J gene: TRBJ1-6
D gene: TRBD1
CDR3 protein: CASSQDGGQVYSPLHF
CDR3 DNA: TGTGCCAGCAGCCAAGATGGCGGACAGGTCTATTCACCCCTCCACTTT

V gene: TRBV27
clone size: few
J gene: TRBJ1-1
D gene: .
CDR3 protein: CASSFAGTNTEAFF
CDR3 DNA: TGTGCCAGCAGTTTCGCCGGGACGAACACTGAAGCTTTCTTT

V gene: TRBV20-1
clone size: few
J gene: TRBJ2-7
D gene: .
CDR3 protein: CSASGDEQYF
CDR3 DNA: TGCAGTGCTTCAGGGGACGAGCAGTACTTC

V gene: TRBV20-1
clone size: .
J gene: TRBJ2-1
D gene: TRBD2
CDR3 protein: CSARDTRLAGYNEQFF
CDR3 DNA: TGCAGTGCTAGAGACACTCGGCTAGCGGGGTACAATGAGCAGTTCTTC

V gene: TRBV14
clone size: once
J gene: TRBJ2-7
D gene: .
CDR3 protein: CASSQLDFNYEQYF
CDR3 DNA: TGTGCCAGCAGCCAATTGGACTTCAACTACGAGCAGTACTTC

V gene: TRBV29-1
clone size: few
J gene: TRBJ2-7
D gene: .
CDR3 protein: CSPEGTLGSDYEQYF
CDR3 DNA: TGCAGCCCAGAGGGGACTTTAGGTTCGGACTACGAGCAGTACTTC

V gene: TRBV5-1
clone size: .
J gene: TRBJ1-2
D gene: .
CDR3 protein: CASSLEAVWTSYGYTF
CDR3 DNA: TGCGCCAGCAGCTTGGAAGCGGTCTGGACTAGCTATGGCTACACCTTC

V gene: TRBV7-2
clone size: .
J gene: TRBJ2-6
D gene: .
CDR3 protein: CASSLKGYPGANVLTF
CDR3 DNA: TGTGCCAGCAGCTTAAAGGGCTACCCTGGGGCCAACGTCCTGACTTTC

V gene: TRBV20-1
clone size: few
J gene: TRBJ2-7
D gene: TRBD2
CDR3 protein: CSASVGTSGLALEQYF
CDR3 DNA: TGCAGTGCAAGCGTGGGTACGAGTGGACTAGCACTCGAGCAGTACTTC

V gene: TRBV12-3/TRBV12-4
clone size: .
J gene: TRBJ1-3
D gene: .
CDR3 protein: CASNPGRRVRNTIYF
CDR3 DNA: TGTGCCAGCAACCCTGGACGGAGGGTTAGGAACACCATATATTTT

V gene: TRBV11-2
clone size: .
J gene: TRBJ2-1
D gene: TRBD1
CDR3 protein: CASSLSGTGRDDEQFF
CDR3 DNA: TGTGCCAGCAGTTTATCCGGGACAGGGCGAGACGATGAGCAGTTCTTC

V gene: TRBV11-2
clone size: once
J gene: TRBJ1-5
D gene: .
CDR3 protein: CASSLDLRGASNQPQHF
CDR3 DNA: TGTGCCAGCAGCTTAGATCTAAGGGGGGCGAGCAATCAGCCCCAGCATTTT

V gene: TRBV7-9
clone size: .
J gene: TRBJ1-1
D gene: .
CDR3 protein: CASSLQRTYEAFF
CDR3 DNA: TGTGCCAGCAGCTTACAGCGCACTTATGAAGCTTTCTTT

V gene: TRBV5-1
clone size: many
J gene: TRBJ1-1
D gene: TRBD1
CDR3 protein: CASRLGTDRLEAFF
CDR3 DNA: TGCGCCAGCCGCCTCGGGACAGATAGATTAGAAGCTTTCTTT

V gene: TRBV13
clone size: .
J gene: TRBJ1-6
D gene: .
CDR3 protein: CASSSYHLDGNSPLHF
CDR3 DNA: TGTGCCAGCAGCTCCTACCACCTGGACGGGAATTCACCCCTCCACTTT

V gene: TRBV19
clone size: .
J gene: TRBJ1-5
D gene: .
CDR3 protein: CASSPWLAGNNQPQHF
CDR3 DNA: TGTGCCAGTAGCCCGTGGTTGGCCGGGAACAATCAGCCCCAGCATTTT

V gene: TRBV5-1
clone size: .
J gene: TRBJ2-1
D gene: TRBD1
CDR3 protein: CASSTGQGTVEQFF
CDR3 DNA: TGCGCCAGCAGCACCGGACAGGGGACTGTTGAGCAGTTCTTC

V gene: TRBV10-3
clone size: few
J gene: TRBJ2-7
D gene: TRBD2
CDR3 protein: CAISDPGTNNYEQYF
CDR3 DNA: TGTGCCATCAGTGACCCCGGGACTAATAACTACGAGCAGTACTTC

V gene: TRBV19
clone size: once
J gene: TRBJ1-1
D gene: TRBD1
CDR3 protein: CASRAGTGLFTEAFF
CDR3 DNA: TGTGCCAGTAGGGCCGGGACAGGGCTTTTCACTGAAGCTTTCTTT

V gene: TRBV5-1
clone size: few
J gene: TRBJ2-3
D gene: TRBD2
CDR3 protein: CASSLGASGTSTDTQYF
CDR3 DNA: TGCGCCAGCAGCTTGGGTGCTAGCGGGACTAGCACAGATACGCAGTATTTT

V gene: TRBV12-3/TRBV12-4
clone size: .
J gene: TRBJ2-3
D gene: TRBD2
CDR3 protein: CASSFRAPAGADTQYF
CDR3 DNA: TGTGCCAGCAGCTTCCGGGCCCCGGCGGGGGCAGATACGCAGTATTTT

V gene: TRBV12-3/TRBV12-4
clone size: many
J gene: TRBJ1-4
D gene: .
CDR3 protein: CASSFGSRDPREKLFF
CDR3 DNA: TGTGCCAGCAGTTTTGGGTCCCGGGACCCTAGAGAAAAACTGTTTTTT

V gene: TRBV6-5
clone size: .
J gene: TRBJ2-7
D gene: TRBD1
CDR3 protein: CASSLGQDDEQYF
CDR3 DNA: TGTGCCAGCAGTTTGGGACAGGACGATGAGCAGTACTTC

V gene: TRBV5-5
clone size: few
J gene: TRBJ2-1
D gene: .
CDR3 protein: CASSLDARSLFYNEQFF
CDR3 DNA: TGTGCCAGCAGCTTGGACGCCCGGTCCCTCTTTTACAATGAGCAGTTCTTC

V gene: TRBV20-1
clone size: .
J gene: TRBJ1-2
D gene: .
CDR3 protein: CSAPERGPPGGYTF
CDR3 DNA: TGCAGTGCTCCCGAGCGAGGACCCCCAGGTGGCTACACCTTC

V gene: TRBV12-3/TRBV12-4
clone size: .
J gene: TRBJ2-7
D gene: .
CDR3 protein: CASSLLGLPDDEQYF
CDR3 DNA: TGTGCCAGCAGTTTGCTAGGACTACCCGACGACGAGCAGTACTTC

V gene: TRBV19
clone size: .
J gene: TRBJ1-1
D gene: .
CDR3 protein: CATTRQVDTEAFF
CDR3 DNA: TGTGCCACCACAAGGCAGGTTGACACTGAAGCTTTCTTT

V gene: TRBV9
clone size: few
J gene: TRBJ1-6
D gene: TRBD1
CDR3 protein: CASSRARTGAGNSPLHF
CDR3 DNA: TGTGCCAGCAGCCGAGCGAGGACAGGGGCGGGAAATTCACCCCTCCACTTT

V gene: TRBV2
clone size: .
J gene: TRBJ1-1
D gene: .
CDR3 protein: CASSEPGRAFF
CDR3 DNA: TGTGCCAGCAGTGAGCCCGGTAGAGCTTTCTTT

V gene: TRBV20-1
clone size: few
J gene: TRBJ1-2
D gene: TRBD1
CDR3 protein: CSAIEPYRGYGYTF
CDR3 DNA: TGCAGTGCTATCGAACCGTACAGGGGCTATGGCTACACCTTC

V gene: TRBV5-1
clone size: few
J gene: TRBJ2-1
D gene: .
CDR3 protein: CASNSNWQYNEQFF
CDR3 DNA: TGCGCCAGCAATTCCAACTGGCAGTACAATGAGCAGTTCTTC

V gene: TRBV20-1
clone size: .
J gene: TRBJ1-5
D gene: .
CDR3 protein: CSAMVGETNQPQHF
CDR3 DNA: TGCAGTGCTATGGTCGGGGAGACCAATCAGCCCCAGCATTTT

V gene: TRBV24-1
clone size: few
J gene: TRBJ2-1
D gene: TRBD2
CDR3 protein: CATTKSGDEQFF
CDR3 DNA: TGTGCCACCACCAAAAGCGGGGATGAGCAGTTCTTC

V gene: TRBV5-1
clone size: few
J gene: TRBJ1-2
D gene: .
CDR3 protein: CASSWAMGYGYTF
CDR3 DNA: TGCGCCAGCAGCTGGGCCATGGGCTATGGCTACACCTTC

V gene: TRBV2
clone size: .
J gene: TRBJ2-1
D gene: .
CDR3 protein: CASTDVWVSEQFF
CDR3 DNA: TGTGCCAGCACCGATGTGTGGGTATCTGAGCAGTTCTTC

V gene: TRBV12-3/TRBV12-4
clone size: .
J gene: TRBJ2-5
D gene: .
CDR3 protein: CASSFGEFRETQYF
CDR3 DNA: TGTGCCAGCAGTTTTGGGGAGTTTAGGGAGACCCAGTACTTC

V gene: TRBV5-1
clone size: .
J gene: TRBJ2-1
D gene: TRBD2
CDR3 protein: CAVTSGRYNEQFF
CDR3 DNA: TGCGCCGTTACTAGCGGCCGATACAATGAGCAGTTCTTC

V gene: TRBV10-3
clone size: few
J gene: TRBJ2-3
D gene: TRBD2
CDR3 protein: CAISAGGADTQYF
CDR3 DNA: TGTGCCATCAGTGCGGGGGGAGCAGATACGCAGTATTTT

V gene: TRBV5-1
clone size: .
J gene: TRBJ2-2
D gene: TRBD2
CDR3 protein: CASSSTSGRLRIGGELFF
CDR3 DNA: TGCGCCAGCAGCTCGACTAGCGGGAGGTTAAGGATTGGCGGGGAGCTGTTTTTT